Listed below are T cell receptor beta chains from one sample, sequenced in a study. TCRdb fed the RT-PCR reads into MiXCR, producing one record per CDR3 protein. The repertoire consists of more than 600,000 distinct CDR3 sequences, with approximately 15% occurring once and the leading ten covering roughly 3.6%. The specimen was memory CD4+ T cells from blood. All receptors come from a female donor in good health, serving as a healthy control. Both conserved end residues are part of each CDR3. D genes are given only for firm matches.

d_call v_call cdr3_aa
NA TRBV3-1 CASSQTGLGYTF
NA TRBV20-1 CSAYQGGGGMTEAFF
TRBD2 TRBV20-1 CSARDIRTSGKNTGELFF
TRBD2 TRBV28 CASSGAGGTKNIQYF
NA TRBV4-3 CASSQEEAGYGDTQYF
NA TRBV4-2 CASSPPVADSYEQYF
TRBD1 TRBV6-6 CASRGQGRAGGDTQYF
NA TRBV3-2 CASSQVRDRGCEQFF
NA TRBV12-3/TRBV12-4 CASSPDISYGYTF
NA TRBV20-1 CALNRAGRDAFF